A selection of T cell receptor beta chains follows, all from one sample in a study of cytomegalovirus exposure and HLA in healthy donors. The protocol was immunoSEQ multiplex PCR, while the TCRdb copy is restricted to in-frame clones and leaves out a portion. The data hold about 140,000 clones, with roughly 73% observed a single time. The sample comprised PBMCs. Receptors originate from a human donor in good health. Each CDR3 is given with its conserved first and last residue. Each record gives: V gene, clone size, J gene, D gene, CDR3 protein, CDR3 DNA. The D gene is left open where the match is weak. The size of a clone is reported for some rows only, either as once, few or many, or as a class for expanded clones.

V gene: TRBV11-2; clone size: NA; J gene: TRBJ2-1; D gene: NA; CDR3 protein: CASSFVRGYNEQFF; CDR3 DNA: TGTGCCAGCAGCTTCGTCCGGGGATACAATGAGCAGTTCTTC
V gene: TRBV5-1; clone size: NA; J gene: TRBJ1-2; D gene: NA; CDR3 protein: CASSERDAHGYTF; CDR3 DNA: TGCGCCAGCAGTGAGAGGGATGCACATGGCTACACCTTC
V gene: TRBV6-5; clone size: NA; J gene: TRBJ1-2; D gene: TRBD1; CDR3 protein: CASKPQGDGYGYTF; CDR3 DNA: TGTGCCAGCAAACCACAGGGGGACGGCTATGGCTACACCTTC
V gene: TRBV14; clone size: NA; J gene: TRBJ1-1; D gene: NA; CDR3 protein: CASSQVPGLITEAFF; CDR3 DNA: TGTGCCAGCAGCCAAGTCCCAGGGCTGATCACTGAAGCTTTCTTT
V gene: TRBV5-8; clone size: NA; J gene: TRBJ1-5; D gene: NA; CDR3 protein: CASSFGIPQHF; CDR3 DNA: TGTGCCAGCAGCTTTGGCATCCCCCAGCATTTT
V gene: TRBV11-3; clone size: NA; J gene: TRBJ2-3; D gene: NA; CDR3 protein: CASSLGQGRTDTQYF; CDR3 DNA: TGTGCCAGCAGCTTAGGGCAGGGAAGGACAGATACGCAGTATTTT
V gene: TRBV6-6; clone size: NA; J gene: TRBJ2-5; D gene: TRBD2; CDR3 protein: CASSYSRTSQETQYF; CDR3 DNA: TGTGCCAGCAGTTACTCTAGGACTAGCCAAGAGACCCAGTACTTC
V gene: TRBV9; clone size: NA; J gene: TRBJ2-6; D gene: TRBD1; CDR3 protein: CASSVGTVSGANVLTF; CDR3 DNA: TGTGCCAGCAGCGTGGGGACAGTCTCTGGGGCCAACGTCCTGACTTTC
V gene: TRBV2; clone size: NA; J gene: TRBJ2-1; D gene: NA; CDR3 protein: CASTVSINEQFF; CDR3 DNA: TGTGCCAGCACGGTTTCCATAAATGAGCAGTTCTTC
V gene: TRBV7-2; clone size: NA; J gene: TRBJ2-5; D gene: TRBD1; CDR3 protein: CASSSTGTDQETQYF; CDR3 DNA: TGTGCCAGCAGTTCTACCGGGACAGATCAAGAGACCCAGTACTTC
V gene: TRBV28; clone size: NA; J gene: TRBJ1-5; D gene: TRBD1; CDR3 protein: CASTPPPGQGAHSNQPQHF; CDR3 DNA: TGTGCCAGCACCCCTCCCCCGGGACAGGGGGCCCATAGCAATCAGCCCCAGCATTTT
V gene: TRBV2; clone size: NA; J gene: TRBJ1-5; D gene: NA; CDR3 protein: CASSGDTGQPQHF; CDR3 DNA: TGTGCCAGCAGTGGGGACACCGGTCAGCCCCAGCATTTT
V gene: TRBV7-9; clone size: NA; J gene: TRBJ1-4; D gene: NA; CDR3 protein: CASTEGVEREKLFF; CDR3 DNA: TGTGCCAGCACCGAGGGAGTAGAGAGGGAAAAACTGTTTTTT
V gene: TRBV28; clone size: NA; J gene: TRBJ2-1; D gene: NA; CDR3 protein: CASTLGGTHNEQFF; CDR3 DNA: TGTGCCAGCACCCTGGGAGGAACACACAATGAGCAGTTCTTC
V gene: TRBV15; clone size: few; J gene: TRBJ2-3; D gene: NA; CDR3 protein: CATGGGLLDTQYF; CDR3 DNA: TGTGCCACCGGCGGCGGCCTACTGGATACGCAGTATTTT
V gene: TRBV7-9; clone size: NA; J gene: TRBJ2-7; D gene: TRBD1; CDR3 protein: CASSLGGTGTYEQYF; CDR3 DNA: TGTGCCAGCAGCTTAGGTGGGACAGGAACCTACGAGCAGTACTTC